The present T cell receptor beta chain was sequenced within a study of control samples from healthy donors and cancer patients. Libraries were prepared by immunoSEQ multiplex PCR; TCRdb keeps only in-frame clonotypes and omits some of them. The repertoire holds about 30,000 clones, with 79% as singletons. Trimming pared 0 bases from V and 3 bases from J, leaving 8 bases between. Germline loops: CDR1 SGHTA, CDR2 FQGTGA. The CDR3 spans 14 residues. The TCR originated in a man between 60 and 75 years old with head and neck cancer. The material sequenced was PBMCs. This sequence joins TRBV7-3 and TRBJ1-1, with D perhaps matching TRBD1 (6 bases). Here the CDR3 reads CASSLTGGDTEAFF. In DNA, the CDR3 is TGTGCCAGCAGCTTAACCGGGGGCGACACTGAAGCTTTCTTT.